Given below is one T cell receptor beta chain in context. Trimming took 5 bases from V and 1 from J; bases not matched to a gene: 12. This CDR3 region has 17 residues. Germline CDR1 reads MDHEN; CDR2 reads SYDVKM. These data belong to a study of blood T cell repertoires in COVID-19. Across the whole study: Samples representing acute and convalescent COVID-19 were sourced from the United States, Italy and Spain. Sample material is recorded as cDNA or gDNA derived from T cells, B-cell-depleted T cells, or PBMCs.

In the original workflow: Amplification of reference gene primers provided the estimated nucleated cell counts. Sequenced by immunoSEQ multiplex PCR; TCRdb stores in-frame clones only, minus some. V, J and clone size are taken as reported in that table, and D and trimming were inferred from the DNA itself. The sample records about 140,000 clones, roughly four fifths being singletons. The sequence was obtained from a woman in her fifties or sixties with acute or convalescent COVID-19. The chain links TRBV28 to TRBJ2-7; 9 bases match TRBD1. Sequenced material: peripheral blood. In DNA, the CDR3 is TGTGCCAGCAGTCCCGGGACAGGGTATGGAAGGTCCTACGAGCAGTACTTC. Protein: CASSPGTGYGRSYEQYF.